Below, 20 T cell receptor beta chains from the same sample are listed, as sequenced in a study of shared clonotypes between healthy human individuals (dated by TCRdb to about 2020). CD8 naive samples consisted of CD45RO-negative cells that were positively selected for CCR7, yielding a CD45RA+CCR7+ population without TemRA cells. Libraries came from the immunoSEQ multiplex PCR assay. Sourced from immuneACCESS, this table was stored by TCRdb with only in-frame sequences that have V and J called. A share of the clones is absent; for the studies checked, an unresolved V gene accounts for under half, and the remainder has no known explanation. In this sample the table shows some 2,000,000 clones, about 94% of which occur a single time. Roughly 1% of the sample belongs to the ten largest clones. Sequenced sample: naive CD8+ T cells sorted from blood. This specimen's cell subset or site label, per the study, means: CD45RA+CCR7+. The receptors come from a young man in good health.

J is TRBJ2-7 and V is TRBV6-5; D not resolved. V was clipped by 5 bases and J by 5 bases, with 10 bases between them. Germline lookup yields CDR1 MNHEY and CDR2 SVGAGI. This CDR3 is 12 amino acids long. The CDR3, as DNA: TGTGCCAGCAGTCTAGATGGGGACGAGCAGTACTTC. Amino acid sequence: CASSLDGDEQYF.

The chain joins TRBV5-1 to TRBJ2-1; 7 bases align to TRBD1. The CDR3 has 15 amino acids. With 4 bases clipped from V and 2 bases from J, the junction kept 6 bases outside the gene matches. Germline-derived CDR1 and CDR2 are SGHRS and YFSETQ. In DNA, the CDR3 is TGCGCCAGCAGCATCGACAGGGACACCTACAATGAGCAGTTCTTC. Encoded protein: CASSIDRDTYNEQFF.

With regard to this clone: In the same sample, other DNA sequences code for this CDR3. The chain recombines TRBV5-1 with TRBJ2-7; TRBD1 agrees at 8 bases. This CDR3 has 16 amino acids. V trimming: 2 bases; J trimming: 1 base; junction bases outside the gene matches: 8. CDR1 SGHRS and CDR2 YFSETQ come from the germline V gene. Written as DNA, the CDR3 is TGCGCCAGCAGCTTAGGTCCCGGGACAGGTTCCTACGAGCAGTACTTC. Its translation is CASSLGPGTGSYEQYF.

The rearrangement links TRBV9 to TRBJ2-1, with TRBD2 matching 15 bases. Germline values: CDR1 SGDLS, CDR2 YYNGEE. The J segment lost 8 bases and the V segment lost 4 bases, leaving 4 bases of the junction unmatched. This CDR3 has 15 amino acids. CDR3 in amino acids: CASSPGLAGGYEQFF. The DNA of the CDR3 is TGTGCCAGCAGCCCCGGACTAGCGGGAGGGTATGAGCAGTTCTTC.

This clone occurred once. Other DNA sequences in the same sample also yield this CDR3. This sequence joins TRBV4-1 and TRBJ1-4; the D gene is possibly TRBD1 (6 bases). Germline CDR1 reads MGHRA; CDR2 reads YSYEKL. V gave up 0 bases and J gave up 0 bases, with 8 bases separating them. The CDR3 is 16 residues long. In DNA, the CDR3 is TGCGCCAGCAGCCAAGAGACAGGAGCAACTAATGAAAAACTGTTTTTT. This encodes CASSQETGATNEKLFF.

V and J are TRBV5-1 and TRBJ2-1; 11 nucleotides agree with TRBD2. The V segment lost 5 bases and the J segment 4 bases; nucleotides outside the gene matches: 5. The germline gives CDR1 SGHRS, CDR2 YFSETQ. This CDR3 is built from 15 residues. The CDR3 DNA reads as TGCGCCAGCAGTGGGACTAGCGGATTATACAATGAGCAGTTCTTC. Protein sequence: CASSGTSGLYNEQFF.

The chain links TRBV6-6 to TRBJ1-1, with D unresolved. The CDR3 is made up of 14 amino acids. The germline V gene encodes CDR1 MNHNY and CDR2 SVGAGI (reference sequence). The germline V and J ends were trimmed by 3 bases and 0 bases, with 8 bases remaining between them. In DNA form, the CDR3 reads TGTGCCAGCAGTTATCAGCCCCTGAACACTGAAGCTTTCTTT. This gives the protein CASSYQPLNTEAFF.

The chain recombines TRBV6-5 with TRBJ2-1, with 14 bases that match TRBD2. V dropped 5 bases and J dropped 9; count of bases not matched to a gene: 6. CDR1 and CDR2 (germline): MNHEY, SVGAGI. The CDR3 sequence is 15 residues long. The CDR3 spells CASSLTGTSGSEQFF. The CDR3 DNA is TGTGCCAGCAGTCTTACCGGGACTAGCGGGAGTGAGCAGTTCTTC.

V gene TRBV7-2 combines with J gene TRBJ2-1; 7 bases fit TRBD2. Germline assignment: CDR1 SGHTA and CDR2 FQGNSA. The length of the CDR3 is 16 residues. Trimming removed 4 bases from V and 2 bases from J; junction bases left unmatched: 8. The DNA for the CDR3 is TGTGCCAGCAGCTCGATCTCTAGCGGCCCCTACAATGAGCAGTTCTTC. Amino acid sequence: CASSSISSGPYNEQFF. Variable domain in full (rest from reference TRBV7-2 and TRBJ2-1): GAGVSQSPSNKVTEKGKDVELRCDPISGHTALYWYRQSLGQGLEFLIYFQGNSAPDKSGLPSDRFSAERTGGSVSTLTIQRTQQEDSAVYLCASSSISSGPYNEQFFGPGTRLTVL.

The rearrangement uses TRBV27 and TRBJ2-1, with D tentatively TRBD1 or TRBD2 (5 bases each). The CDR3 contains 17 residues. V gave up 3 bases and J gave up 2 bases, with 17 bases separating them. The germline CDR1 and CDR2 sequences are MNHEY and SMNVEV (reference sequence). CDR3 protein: CASSLGSRPGPYNEQFF. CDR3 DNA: TGTGCCAGCAGTTTGGGGTCTCGGCCGGGGCCCTACAATGAGCAGTTCTTC.

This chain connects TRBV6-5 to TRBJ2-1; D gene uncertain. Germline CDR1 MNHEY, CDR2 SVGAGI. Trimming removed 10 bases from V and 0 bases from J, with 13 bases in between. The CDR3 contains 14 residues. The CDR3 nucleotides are TGTGCCACGTCATGGGCGGTCTCCTACAATGAGCAGTTCTTC. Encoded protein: CATSWAVSYNEQFF.

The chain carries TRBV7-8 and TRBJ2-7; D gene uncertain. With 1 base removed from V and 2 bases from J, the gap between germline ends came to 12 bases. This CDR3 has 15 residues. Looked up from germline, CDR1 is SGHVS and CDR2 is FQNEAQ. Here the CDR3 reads CASSLGPGITYEQYF. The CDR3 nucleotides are TGTGCCAGCAGCTTAGGACCCGGCATCACCTACGAGCAGTACTTC.

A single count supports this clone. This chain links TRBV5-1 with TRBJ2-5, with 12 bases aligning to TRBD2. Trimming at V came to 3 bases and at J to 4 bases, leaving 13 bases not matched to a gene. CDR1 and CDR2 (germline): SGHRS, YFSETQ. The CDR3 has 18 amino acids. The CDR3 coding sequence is TGCGCCAGCAGCTCCAGACTAGCGGGAGCGCTAGGCGGAGAGACCCAGTACTTC. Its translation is CASSSRLAGALGGETQYF.

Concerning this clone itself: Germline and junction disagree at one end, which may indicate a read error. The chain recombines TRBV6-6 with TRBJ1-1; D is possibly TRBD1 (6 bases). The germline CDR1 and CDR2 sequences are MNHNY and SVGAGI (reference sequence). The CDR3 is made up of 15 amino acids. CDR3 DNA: TGTGCCAGCAATTACGGGGGGGAAGGGGGCACTGAAGCTTTCTTT. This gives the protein CASNYGGEGGTEAFF.

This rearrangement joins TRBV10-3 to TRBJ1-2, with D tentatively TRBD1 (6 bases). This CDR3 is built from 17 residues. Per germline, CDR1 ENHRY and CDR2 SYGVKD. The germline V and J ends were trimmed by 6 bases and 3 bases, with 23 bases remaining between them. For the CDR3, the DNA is TGTGCCATCAGAGGAATAGCGGAGGGGGGACTAGACTATGGCTACACCTTC. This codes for CAIRGIAEGGLDYGYTF.

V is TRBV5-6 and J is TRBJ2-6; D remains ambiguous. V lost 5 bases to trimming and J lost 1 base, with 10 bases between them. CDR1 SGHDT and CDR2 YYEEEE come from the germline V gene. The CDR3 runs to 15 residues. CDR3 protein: CASRPDGSGANVLTF. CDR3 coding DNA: TGTGCCAGCAGACCCGACGGGTCTGGGGCCAACGTCCTGACTTTC.

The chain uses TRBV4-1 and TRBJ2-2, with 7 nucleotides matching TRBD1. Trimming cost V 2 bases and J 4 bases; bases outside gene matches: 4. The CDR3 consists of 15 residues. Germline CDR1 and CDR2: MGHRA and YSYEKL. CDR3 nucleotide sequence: TGCGCCAGCAGCCAACTAGGGGGCACCACCGGGGAGCTGTTTTTT. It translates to CASSQLGGTTGELFF.

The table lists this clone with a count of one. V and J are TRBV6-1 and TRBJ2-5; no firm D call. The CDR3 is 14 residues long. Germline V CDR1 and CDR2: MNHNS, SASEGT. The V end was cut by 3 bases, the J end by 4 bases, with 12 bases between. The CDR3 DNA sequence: TGTGCCAGCAGTGACTGGGTGTCGGGAGAGACCCAGTACTTC. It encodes CASSDWVSGETQYF.

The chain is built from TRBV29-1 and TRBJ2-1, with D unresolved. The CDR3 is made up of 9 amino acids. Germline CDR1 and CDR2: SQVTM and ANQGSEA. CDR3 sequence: CSVMAEQFF. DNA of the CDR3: TGCAGTGTCATGGCCGAGCAGTTCTTC.

The CDR3 loop reads CASSPDEQFF. DNA for the CDR3: TGTGCCAGCTCACCGGATGAGCAGTTCTTC. This chain links TRBV18 with TRBJ2-1; D unclear. Germline CDR1 is KGHSH and CDR2 is LQKENI. This CDR3 contains 10 residues. Trimming left V 3 bases short and J 8 bases short, with 2 bases between. The whole variable domain, filled in from reference TRBV18 and TRBJ2-1, reads NAGVMQNPRHLVRRRGQEARLRCSPMKGHSHVYWYRQLPEEGLKFMVYLQKENIIDESGMPKERFSAEFPKEGPSILRIQQVVRGDSAAYFCASSPDEQFFGPGTRLTVL.